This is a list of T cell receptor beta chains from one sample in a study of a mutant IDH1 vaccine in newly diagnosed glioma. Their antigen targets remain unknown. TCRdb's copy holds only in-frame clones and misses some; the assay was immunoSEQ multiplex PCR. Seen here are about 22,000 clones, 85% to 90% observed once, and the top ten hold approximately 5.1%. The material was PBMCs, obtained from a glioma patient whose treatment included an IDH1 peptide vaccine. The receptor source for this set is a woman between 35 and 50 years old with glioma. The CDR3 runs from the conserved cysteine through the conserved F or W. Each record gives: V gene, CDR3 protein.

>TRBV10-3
CAISESRTGGYEQYF
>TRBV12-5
CASAPEGDTRAFF
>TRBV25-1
CASSPPTSSFEQFF
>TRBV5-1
CASSLVWGASSKNTGELFF
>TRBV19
CASSNGRENKNIQYF
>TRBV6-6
CATRGSGGTDTQYF
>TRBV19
CASSRETAWRWPQHF
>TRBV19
CASSNRQGSNEQFF
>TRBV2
CAARIAGLYNEQFF
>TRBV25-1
CASSEWAGGGWNEQFF
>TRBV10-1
CASSETGHQPQHF
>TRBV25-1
CASSMVGALGEKLFF
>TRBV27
CASSLGGQFSEQYF
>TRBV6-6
CASSPMRSSYNEQFF
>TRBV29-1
CSVGRDEQFF
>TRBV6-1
CASRNGPEAFF
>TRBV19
CASSIGKAPSYNEQFF
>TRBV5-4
CASSLVGETQYF
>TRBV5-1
CASSLRQGSTYNEQFF
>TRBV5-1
CASSVPATSGGAVNEQYF
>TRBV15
CATSRRRGANTEAFF
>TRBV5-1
CASSLGQGNEKLFF
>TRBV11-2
CASSLPGADTQYF
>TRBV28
CASSKGLADSLEQETQYF
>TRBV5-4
CASSLAPGGTEAFF
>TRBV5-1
CASSSPVAGTEAFF
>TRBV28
CASQGQGEQYF
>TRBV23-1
CAHLGREQYF
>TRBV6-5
CASTDPRNGELFF
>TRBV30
CAWDLDNGYEQYF
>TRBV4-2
CASSQDGTTNEQFF
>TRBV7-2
CASSPDRGRSYEQYF
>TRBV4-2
CASSQDDIGRTEAFF